The 30 T cell receptor beta chains presented below share a single source sample, sequenced in a study of blood T cell repertoires in COVID-19. Assay: immunoSEQ multiplex PCR; the TCRdb copy retains only in-frame clones and omits some. The repertoire holds approximately 250,000 clones, with more than 85% as singletons. Sequenced input: PBMCs or T cells enriched from blood (not recorded which). These receptor sequences come from a woman aged 25 to 45 who had recovered from COVID-19.

This chain uses TRBV4-3 with TRBJ1-2, with 7 bases matching TRBD1. The CDR3 has 15 residues. With 3 bases clipped from V and 4 bases from J, the junction kept 8 bases outside the gene matches. Germline CDR1 and CDR2: LGHNA and YSLEER. The CDR3 region has the DNA TGCGCCAGCAGCCAGGACGGACAGGCCCTCTATGGCTACACCTTC. Its translation is CASSQDGQALYGYTF.

The chain has TRBV10-3 and TRBJ2-2, with 9 bases fitting TRBD2. Germline V gene lookup returns CDR1 ENHRY and CDR2 SYGVKD. The junction had 10 bases not matched to a gene; V was cut back by 4 bases and J by 4 bases. This CDR3 has 17 residues. CDR3 in DNA: TGTGCCATCAGTGTAACTGGGGCGGGAGGGGGCACCGGGGAGCTGTTTTTT. Residues: CAISVTGAGGGTGELFF.

The rearrangement links TRBV4-3 to TRBJ1-1, with D unclear. The germline gives CDR1 LGHNA, CDR2 YSLEER. Trimming took off 3 bases at V and 5 bases at J, with 10 bases between the two ends. The CDR3 runs 13 residues. CDR3 residues: CASSHREFTEAFF. The DNA of the CDR3 is TGCGCCAGCAGCCACCGGGAATTTACTGAAGCTTTCTTT.

The rearrangement joins TRBV7-1 to TRBJ2-6, with 14 bases matching TRBD2. TRBV7-1 is identified as an open reading frame with a role that is uncertain. Losses at the gene ends were 3 bases for V and 0 bases for J; bases not matched to a gene: 19. CDR3 length: 24 amino acids. In DNA form, the CDR3 reads TGTGCCAGCAGCTCCGGCCGGGGAGGACTAGCGGGAGGTTGGGACTTCTCTGGGGCCAACGTCCTGACTTTC. Protein sequence: CASSSGRGGLAGGWDFSGANVLTF.

This rearrangement joins TRBV4-3 to TRBJ1-2; D might be TRBD1 (6 bases). Germline V CDR1 and CDR2: LGHNA, YSLEER. The CDR3 is 14 residues long. V shed 3 bases and J shed 4 bases, with 12 bases lying between them. The CDR3 sequence: CASSHRTVGYGYTF. The DNA for the CDR3 is TGCGCCAGCAGCCATAGGACAGTCGGCTATGGCTACACCTTC.

This chain joins TRBV27 and TRBJ1-1, with no clear D. Deletions cut 0 bases from V and 4 bases from J, with 6 bases between. The CDR3 extends over 13 amino acids. From germline, CDR1 is MNHEY and CDR2 SMNVEV (reference sequence). The CDR3 DNA is TGTGCCAGCAGTTTATCTCTTTCCACTGAAGCTTTCTTT. Translated, it gives CASSLSLSTEAFF.

The chain couples TRBV7-2 to TRBJ2-5; D possibly corresponds to TRBD1 (5 bases). The germline V and J ends were trimmed by 5 bases and 5 bases, with 15 bases remaining between them. The germline V gene encodes CDR1 SGHTA and CDR2 FQGNSA. The CDR3 has 14 amino acids. The chain's CDR3 is CASSPQGAQETQYF. CDR3 sequence (DNA): TGTGCCAGCAGCCCCCAGGGCGCCCAGGAGACCCAGTACTTC.

This clone was seen only a few times. This chain uses TRBV19 with TRBJ1-6; TRBD1 aligns across 9 bases. Germline lookup yields CDR1 LNHDA and CDR2 SQIVND (reference sequence). This CDR3 is 14 amino acids long. Germline trimming cut 4 bases from V and 7 bases from J; bases unmatched to any gene: 2. CDR3: CASSTGTGNSPLHF. The CDR3 DNA reads as TGTGCCAGTAGTACCGGGACAGGGAATTCACCCCTCCACTTT.

In its sample, this clone was seen a few times. The rearrangement joins TRBV5-8 to TRBJ2-4, with 9 bases lining up with TRBD1. The CDR3 contains 18 residues. V trimming: 4 bases; J trimming: 3 bases; junction bases outside the gene matches: 14. Per germline, CDR1 SGHTS and CDR2 YDEGEE. CDR3 nucleotide sequence: TGTGCCAGCAGCCCGGGACAGGGAATGTGGGAGGTCAAAAACATTCAGTACTTC. Translating it yields CASSPGQGMWEVKNIQYF.

This clone came up a few times. This sequence joins TRBV15 and TRBJ2-1; TRBD2 matches at 7 bases. This CDR3 is built from 13 residues. Unmatched junction bases numbered 5, after V lost 6 bases and J lost 6 bases. CDR1 is LNHNV and CDR2 is YYDKDF in the germline V gene (reference sequence). CDR3 residues: CATREGGPNEQFF. CDR3 bases: TGTGCCACCAGGGAGGGAGGGCCCAATGAGCAGTTCTTC.

This sequence joins TRBV27 and TRBJ2-7; 7 nucleotides match TRBD1. The CDR3 loop spans 12 amino acids. V gave up 6 bases and J gave up 5 bases; unmatched junction bases: 4. Germline lookup yields CDR1 MNHEY and CDR2 SMNVEV (reference sequence). This chain's CDR3 is CASSSGGDEQYF. CDR3 DNA: TGTGCCAGCAGCTCAGGGGGTGACGAGCAGTACTTC.

The chain employs TRBV7-3 and TRBJ1-1; D is unresolved. Germline CDR1 SGHTA, CDR2 FQGTGA. The V and J ends lost 2 bases and 7 bases respectively, with 11 bases between them. This CDR3 spans 13 amino acids. The DNA for the CDR3 is TGTGCCAGCAGCTTATCGGGAGGCGGTGAAGCTTTCTTT. It codes for CASSLSGGGEAFF.

The CDR3 is CASRPGGMGETQYF. CDR3 coding DNA: TGTGCCAGTAGACCAGGGGGTATGGGAGAGACCCAGTACTTC. This sequence joins TRBV19 and TRBJ2-5, with 7 nucleotides matching TRBD1. J gave up 4 bases and V 6 bases, and 8 bases lay outside the gene matches. The CDR3 runs to 14 residues. Germline loops: CDR1 LNHDA, CDR2 SQIVND (reference sequence).

The rearrangement joins TRBV27 to TRBJ2-1; perhaps TRBD2 as D (6 bases). Germline CDR1 and CDR2: MNHEY and SMNVEV (reference sequence). The CDR3 loop spans 13 amino acids. The V and J ends lost 8 bases and 7 bases respectively, with 15 bases between them. The DNA of the CDR3 is TGTGCCAGCTTGGCCTATGGGGGGAATGAGCAGTTCTTC. This sequence encodes CASLAYGGNEQFF.

The chain couples TRBV6-5 to TRBJ1-1; D unresolved. Per germline, CDR1 MNHEY and CDR2 SVGAGI. The V gene lost 4 bases and the J gene lost 7 bases, with 22 bases spanning the gap. The length of the CDR3 is 16 residues. The CDR3 DNA reads TGTGCCAGCAGTTCCACTATCCGGCATGAAGGATTTGAAGCTTTCTTT. The encoded protein is CASSSTIRHEGFEAFF.

The rearrangement links TRBV4-2 to TRBJ1-1, with D uncertain. This CDR3 spans 15 amino acids. Germline CDR1 is LGHNA and CDR2 is YNFKEQ. The V gene lost 2 bases and the J gene lost 1 base, with 11 bases spanning the gap. CDR3 coding DNA: TGTGCCAGCAGCCAAAGCACAGTCAGGAACACTGAAGCTTTCTTT. Residues: CASSQSTVRNTEAFF.

The CDR3 coding sequence is TGCGCCAGCAGCCGGGAACTGGGACTAGCGGGTCCCACGAGGGGCACAGATACGCAGTATTTT. This codes for CASSRELGLAGPTRGTDTQYF. The chain uses TRBV5-1 and TRBJ2-3, with TRBD2 matching 12 bases. CDR1 and CDR2 (germline): SGHRS, YFSETQ. V lost 4 bases to trimming and J lost 1 base; unmatched junction nucleotides: 19. CDR3 size: 21 residues.

Ten or more counts support this clone. V is TRBV6-5 and J is TRBJ1-1; D unresolved. Trimming took 7 bases from V and 3 from J, leaving 15 bases between them. CDR3 length: 14 amino acids. CDR1 MNHEY and CDR2 SVGAGI come from the germline V gene. The DNA of the CDR3 is TGTGCCAGCATTGCGGTTAGTCTGCACACTGAAGCTTTCTTT. As protein: CASIAVSLHTEAFF.

The rearrangement uses TRBV7-9 and TRBJ1-1; D possibly corresponds to TRBD1 (5 bases). The CDR3 has 13 amino acids. Germline CDR1 reads SEHNR; CDR2 reads FQNEAQ (reference sequence). The V gene lost 3 bases and the J gene lost 4 bases, with 9 bases spanning the gap. The CDR3 nucleotides are TGTGCCAGCAGCTTGACAGACCTCACTGAAGCTTTCTTT. It specifies CASSLTDLTEAFF.

The chain employs TRBV5-1 and TRBJ1-4, with 8 bases lining up with TRBD1. The CDR3 runs to 15 residues. In germline, CDR1 is SGHRS, CDR2 YFSETQ. V shed 5 bases, J shed 0 bases, and the junction held 3 bases outside the gene matches. Here the CDR3 DNA reads TGCGCCAGCAGGATACAGGGGGCAACTAATGAAAAACTGTTTTTT. This translates into CASRIQGATNEKLFF.

The chain uses TRBV4-3 and TRBJ1-4; perhaps TRBD1 as D (5 bases). This CDR3 comprises 15 residues. Trimming removed 3 bases from V and 3 bases from J, with 11 bases in between. Germline CDR1 reads LGHNA; CDR2 reads YSLEER. CDR3 in amino acids: CASSHPTASNEKLFF. CDR3 nucleotide sequence: TGCGCCAGCAGCCACCCGACAGCTTCTAATGAAAAACTGTTTTTT.

The rearrangement links TRBV28 to TRBJ2-7; weak D call: TRBD2 (6 bases). This CDR3 is 11 amino acids long. Trimming shortened V by 11 bases and J by 2 bases, and 10 bases separated the two germline ends. Germline assignment: CDR1 MDHEN and CDR2 SYDVKM. As DNA, the CDR3 is TGTGCCGCGGAGCGGGCCTACGAGCAGTACTTC. It yields the protein CAAERAYEQYF.

The chain couples TRBV27 to TRBJ1-4; D gene ambiguous. Trimming pared 5 bases from V and 6 bases from J, leaving 13 bases between. The germline V gene has CDR1 MNHEY and CDR2 SMNVEV (reference sequence). CDR3 size: 14 residues. CDR3 amino acids: CASSRSQNYEKLFF. For the CDR3, the DNA is TGTGCCAGCAGTCGCTCACAGAACTATGAAAAACTGTTTTTT. Complete variable domain (other parts from reference TRBV27 and TRBJ1-4): EAQVTQNPRYLITVTGKKLTVTCSQNMNHEYMSWYRQDPGLGLRQIYYSMNVEVTDKGDVPEGYKVSRKEKRNFPLILESPSPNQTSLYFCASSRSQNYEKLFFGSGTQLSVL.

Only a few counts were recorded for this clone. This chain joins TRBV4-1 and TRBJ2-3, with TRBD1 identical over 9 bases. The CDR3 loop spans 16 amino acids. The trim removed 2 bases at V and 9 bases at J, leaving 12 bases unmatched. The germline V gene has CDR1 MGHRA and CDR2 YSYEKL. CDR3 residues: CASSQSRDRASGTQYF. The CDR3 DNA reads as TGCGCCAGCAGCCAAAGCCGGGACAGGGCCTCCGGCACGCAGTATTTT.

The J gene is TRBJ1-1, the V gene TRBV27; possibly TRBD1 for D (6 bases). V lost 8 bases and J lost 0, with 19 bases in between. Germline V lookup: CDR1 MNHEY, CDR2 SMNVEV (reference sequence). CDR3 length equals 16 residues. CDR3 region: CASFSPLRTVNTEAFF. The CDR3 bases are TGTGCCAGCTTCTCGCCCCTGCGGACAGTGAACACTGAAGCTTTCTTT.

The rearrangement uses TRBV4-3 and TRBJ1-5; no definite D call. The CDR3 runs 17 residues. V was trimmed by 0 bases and J by 2 bases, leaving 14 bases between them. CDR1 is LGHNA, CDR2 YSLEER, per germline. The CDR3 DNA sequence: TGCGCCAGCAGCCAAGAGGTAGGTTCAGGCCGCAATCAGCCCCAGCATTTT. Translated: CASSQEVGSGRNQPQHF.

Details on this clone: Distinct nucleotide sequences in the sample also encode this CDR3. This rearrangement joins TRBV18 to TRBJ1-2; tentatively, D is TRBD1 (5 bases). Germline CDR1 KGHSH, CDR2 LQKENI. V lost 3 bases and J lost 6, with 8 bases in between. The CDR3 extends over 12 amino acids. CDR3 coding DNA: TGTGCCAGCTCACCGACAGAAGATGGCTACACCTTC. Translating gives CASSPTEDGYTF.

The rearrangement uses TRBV28 and TRBJ1-5; D is unresolved. Trimming took off 3 bases at V and 4 bases at J, with 7 bases between the two ends. Per the germline V gene, CDR1 is MDHEN and CDR2 is SYDVKM. The CDR3 covers 13 residues. CDR3 sequence reads: CASSFVKNQPQHF. CDR3 DNA sequence: TGTGCCAGCAGTTTTGTCAAAAATCAGCCCCAGCATTTT.

The chain recombines TRBV7-2 with TRBJ1-5; D is possibly TRBD1 (6 bases). The CDR3 spans 16 residues. Trimming removed 1 base at V and 3 bases at J, with 13 bases between. Germline V lookup: CDR1 SGHTA, CDR2 FQGNSA. The CDR3: CASSLVTGSYNQPQHF. Written as DNA, the CDR3 is TGTGCCAGCAGCTTAGTTACAGGGAGTTACAATCAGCCCCAGCATTTT.

This chain joins TRBV28 and TRBJ2-4, with 9 bases matching TRBD2. CDR1 is MDHEN and CDR2 is SYDVKM in the germline V gene. The CDR3 sequence is 15 residues long. The ends lost 6 bases at V and 7 bases at J; junction bases unmatched: 10. In DNA form, the CDR3 reads TGTGCCAGCAGCCCAGGATTAGCGGGAGTTAACATTCAGTACTTC. This gives the protein CASSPGLAGVNIQYF.